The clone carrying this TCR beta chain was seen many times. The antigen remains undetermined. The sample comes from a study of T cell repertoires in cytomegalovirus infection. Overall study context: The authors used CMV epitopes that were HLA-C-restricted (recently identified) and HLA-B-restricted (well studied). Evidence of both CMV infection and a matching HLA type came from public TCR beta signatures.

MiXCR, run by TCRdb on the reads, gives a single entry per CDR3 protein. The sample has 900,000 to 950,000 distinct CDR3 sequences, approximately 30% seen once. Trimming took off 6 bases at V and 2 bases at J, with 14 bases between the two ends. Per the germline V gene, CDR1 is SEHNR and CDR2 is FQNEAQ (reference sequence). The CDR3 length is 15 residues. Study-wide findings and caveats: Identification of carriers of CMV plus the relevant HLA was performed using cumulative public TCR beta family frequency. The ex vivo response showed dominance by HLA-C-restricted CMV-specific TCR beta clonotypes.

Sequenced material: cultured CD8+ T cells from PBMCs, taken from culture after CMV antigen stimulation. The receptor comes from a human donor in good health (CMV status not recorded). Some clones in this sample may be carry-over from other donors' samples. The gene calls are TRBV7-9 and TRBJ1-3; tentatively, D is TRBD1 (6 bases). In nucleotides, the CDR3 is TGTGCCAGCAGTCAATGGACAGAAGCTGGAAACACCATATATTTT. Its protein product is CASSQWTEAGNTIYF. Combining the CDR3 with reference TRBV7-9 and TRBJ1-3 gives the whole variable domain DTGVSQNPRHKITKRGQNVTFRCDPISEHNRLYWYRQTLGQGPEFLTYFQNEAQLEKSRLLSDRFSAERPKGSFSTLEIQRTEQGDSAMYLCASSQWTEAGNTIYFGEGSWLTVV.